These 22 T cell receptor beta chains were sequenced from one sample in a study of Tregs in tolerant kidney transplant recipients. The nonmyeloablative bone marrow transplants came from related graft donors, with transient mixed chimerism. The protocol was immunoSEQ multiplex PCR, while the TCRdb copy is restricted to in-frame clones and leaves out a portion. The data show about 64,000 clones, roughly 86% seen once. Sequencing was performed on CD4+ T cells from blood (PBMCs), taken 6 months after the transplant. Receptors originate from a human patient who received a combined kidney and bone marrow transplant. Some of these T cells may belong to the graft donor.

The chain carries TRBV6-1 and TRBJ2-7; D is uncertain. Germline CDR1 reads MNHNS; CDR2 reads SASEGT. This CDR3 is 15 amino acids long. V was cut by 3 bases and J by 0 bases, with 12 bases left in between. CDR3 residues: CASSDLVSISYEQYF. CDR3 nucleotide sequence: TGTGCCAGCAGTGATCTTGTTTCTATCTCCTACGAGCAGTACTTC.

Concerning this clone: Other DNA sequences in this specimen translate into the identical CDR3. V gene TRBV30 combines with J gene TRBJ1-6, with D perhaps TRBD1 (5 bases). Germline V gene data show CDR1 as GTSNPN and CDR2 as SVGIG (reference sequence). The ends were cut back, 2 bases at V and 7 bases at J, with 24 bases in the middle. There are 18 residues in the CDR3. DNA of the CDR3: TGTGCCTGGAGTTTGAGGATGGGGCCGGGAGAAAACAATTCACCCCTCCACTTT. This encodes CAWSLRMGPGENNSPLHF.

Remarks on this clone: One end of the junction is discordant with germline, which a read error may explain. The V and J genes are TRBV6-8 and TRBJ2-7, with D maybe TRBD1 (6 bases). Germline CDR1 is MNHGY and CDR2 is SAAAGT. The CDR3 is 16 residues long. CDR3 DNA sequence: TGTGCCAGCAGTTACTGGGGGCAGGGGCATTCCTGCGAGCAGTACTTC. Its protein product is CASSYWGQGHSCEQYF.

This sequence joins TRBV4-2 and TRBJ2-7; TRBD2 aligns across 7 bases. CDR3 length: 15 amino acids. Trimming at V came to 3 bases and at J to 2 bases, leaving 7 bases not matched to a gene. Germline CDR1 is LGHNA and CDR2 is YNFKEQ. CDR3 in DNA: TGTGCCAGCAGCCAGGGGAGCGGGGACGCCTACGAGCAGTACTTC. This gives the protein CASSQGSGDAYEQYF.

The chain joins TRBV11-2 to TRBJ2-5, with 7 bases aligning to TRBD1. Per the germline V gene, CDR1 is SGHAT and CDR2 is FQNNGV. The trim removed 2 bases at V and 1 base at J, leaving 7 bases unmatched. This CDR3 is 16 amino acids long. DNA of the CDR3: TGTGCCAGCAGCTTAAAAAGGGGACAGATCCAAGAGACCCAGTACTTC. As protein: CASSLKRGQIQETQYF.

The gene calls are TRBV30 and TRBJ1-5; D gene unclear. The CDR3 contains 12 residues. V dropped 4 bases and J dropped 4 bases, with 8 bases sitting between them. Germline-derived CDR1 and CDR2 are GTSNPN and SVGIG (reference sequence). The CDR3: CAWTTGNQPQHF. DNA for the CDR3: TGTGCCTGGACCACGGGGAATCAGCCCCAGCATTTT. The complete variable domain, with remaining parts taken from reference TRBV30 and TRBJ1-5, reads SQTIHQWPATLVQPVGSPLSLECTVEGTSNPNLYWYRQAAGRGLQLLFYSVGIGQISSEVPQNLSASRPQDRQFILSSKKLLLSDSGFYLCAWTTGNQPQHFGDGTRLSIL.

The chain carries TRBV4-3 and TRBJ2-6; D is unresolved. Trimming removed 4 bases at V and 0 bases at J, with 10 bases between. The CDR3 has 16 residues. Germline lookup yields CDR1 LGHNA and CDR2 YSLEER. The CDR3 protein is CASSPHDTSGANVLTF. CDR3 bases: TGCGCCAGCAGCCCGCACGACACCTCTGGGGCCAACGTCCTGACTTTC.

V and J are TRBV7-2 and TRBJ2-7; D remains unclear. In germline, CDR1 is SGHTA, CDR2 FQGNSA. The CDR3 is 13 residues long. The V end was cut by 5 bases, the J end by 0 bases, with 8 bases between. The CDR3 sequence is CASSTWASYEQYF. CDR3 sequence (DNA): TGTGCCAGCAGCACCTGGGCCTCCTACGAGCAGTACTTC. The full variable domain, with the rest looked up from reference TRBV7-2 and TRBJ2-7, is GAGVSQSPSNKVTEKGKDVELRCDPISGHTALYWYRQSLGQGLEFLIYFQGNSAPDKSGLPSDRFSAERTGGSVSTLTIQRTQQEDSAVYLCASSTWASYEQYFGPGTRLTVT.

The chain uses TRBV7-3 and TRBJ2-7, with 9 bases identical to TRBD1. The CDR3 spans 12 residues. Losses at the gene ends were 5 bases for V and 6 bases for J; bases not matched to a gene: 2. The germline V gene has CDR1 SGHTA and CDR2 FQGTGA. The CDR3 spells CASSPTGGEQYF. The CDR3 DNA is TGTGCCAGCAGCCCGACAGGGGGCGAGCAGTACTTC.

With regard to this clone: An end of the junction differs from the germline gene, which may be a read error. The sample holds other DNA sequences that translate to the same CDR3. CDR3 sequence reads: CASSFGTLKDSPLHF. The CDR3 DNA follows: TGTGCCAGCAGTTTCGGGACACTGAAAGATTCCCCCCTCCACTTT. The chain employs TRBV7-8 and TRBJ1-6; D perhaps matches TRBD1 (6 bases). CDR1 and CDR2 (germline): SGHVS, FQNEAQ. The CDR3 covers 15 residues. Combining the CDR3 with reference TRBV7-8 and TRBJ1-6 gives the whole variable domain GAGVSQSPRYKVAKRGQDVALRCDPISGHVSLFWYQQALGQGPEFLTYFQNEAQLDKSGLPSDRFFAERPEGSVSTLKIQRTQQEDSAVYLCASSFGTLKDSPLHFGNGTRLTVT.

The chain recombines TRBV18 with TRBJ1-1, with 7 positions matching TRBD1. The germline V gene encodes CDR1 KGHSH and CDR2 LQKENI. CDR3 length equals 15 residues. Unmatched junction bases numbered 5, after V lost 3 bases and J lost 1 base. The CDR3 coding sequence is TGTGCCAGCTCACCCCTGACAGGGACGAACACTGAAGCTTTCTTT. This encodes CASSPLTGTNTEAFF.

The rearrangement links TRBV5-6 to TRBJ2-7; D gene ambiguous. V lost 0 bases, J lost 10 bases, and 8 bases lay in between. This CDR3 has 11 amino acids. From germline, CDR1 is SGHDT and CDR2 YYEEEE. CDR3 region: CASSLGQEQYF. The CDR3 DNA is TGTGCCAGCAGCTTGGGGCAGGAACAGTACTTC. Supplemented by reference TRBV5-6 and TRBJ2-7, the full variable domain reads DAGVTQSPTHLIKTRGQQVTLRCSPKSGHDTVSWYQQALGQGPQFIFQYYEEEERQRGNFPDRFSGHQFPNYSSELNVNALLLGDSALYLCASSLGQEQYFGPGTRLTVT.

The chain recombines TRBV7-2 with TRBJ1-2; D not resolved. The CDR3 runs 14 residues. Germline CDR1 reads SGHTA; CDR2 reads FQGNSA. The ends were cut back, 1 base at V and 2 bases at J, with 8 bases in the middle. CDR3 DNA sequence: TGTGCCAGCAGCTTAGTAGGCAGGAACTATGGCTACACCTTC. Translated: CASSLVGRNYGYTF.

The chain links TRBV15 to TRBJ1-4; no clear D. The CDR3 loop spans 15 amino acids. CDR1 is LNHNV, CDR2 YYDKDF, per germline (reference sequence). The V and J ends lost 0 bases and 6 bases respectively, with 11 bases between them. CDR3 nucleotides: TGTGCCACCAGCAGAGACGGACTAGTTGATGAAAAACTGTTTTTT. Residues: CATSRDGLVDEKLFF.

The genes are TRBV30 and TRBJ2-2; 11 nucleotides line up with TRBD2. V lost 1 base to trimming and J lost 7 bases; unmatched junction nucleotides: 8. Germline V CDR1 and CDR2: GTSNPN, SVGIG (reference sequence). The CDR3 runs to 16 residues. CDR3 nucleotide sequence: TGTGCCTGGAGTGGGAAACTAGCGGGGGTAGTCGGGGAGCTGTTTTTT. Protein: CAWSGKLAGVVGELFF.

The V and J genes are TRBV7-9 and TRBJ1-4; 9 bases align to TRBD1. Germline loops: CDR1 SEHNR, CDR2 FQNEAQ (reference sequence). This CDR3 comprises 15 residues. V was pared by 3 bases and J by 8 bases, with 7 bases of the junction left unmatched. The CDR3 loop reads CASSLGTGIKEKLFF. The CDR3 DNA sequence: TGTGCCAGCAGCTTGGGGACAGGGATTAAAGAAAAACTGTTTTTT.

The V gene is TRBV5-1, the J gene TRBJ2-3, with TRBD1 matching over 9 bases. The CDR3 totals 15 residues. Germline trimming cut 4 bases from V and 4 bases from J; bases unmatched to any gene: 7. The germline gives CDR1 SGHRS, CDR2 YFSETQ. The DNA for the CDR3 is TGCGCCAGCAGCAAGGACAGGGGAGGGGCAGATACGCAGTATTTT. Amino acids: CASSKDRGGADTQYF.

The CDR3 loop is CAWSVPGTGQETQYF. In nucleotides, the CDR3 is TGTGCCTGGAGCGTGCCCGGGACAGGGCAAGAGACCCAGTACTTC. V and J are TRBV30 and TRBJ2-5, with 9 bases identical to TRBD1. Germline V gene data show CDR1 as GTSNPN and CDR2 as SVGIG (reference sequence). The CDR3 has 15 amino acids. J lost 2 bases, V lost 3 bases, and 7 bases had no gene match. Full variable domain (outside the CDR3, taken from reference TRBV30 and TRBJ2-5): SQTIHQWPATLVQPVGSPLSLECTVEGTSNPNLYWYRQAAGRGLQLLFYSVGIGQISSEVPQNLSASRPQDRQFILSSKKLLLSDSGFYLCAWSVPGTGQETQYFGPGTRLLVL.

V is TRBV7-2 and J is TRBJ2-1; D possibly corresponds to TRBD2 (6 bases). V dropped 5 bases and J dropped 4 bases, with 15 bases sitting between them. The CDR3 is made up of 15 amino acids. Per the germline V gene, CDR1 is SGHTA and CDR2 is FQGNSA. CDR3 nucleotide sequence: TGTGCCAGCAGCCTGGTATTGGGAGGATACAATGAGCAGTTCTTC. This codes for CASSLVLGGYNEQFF.

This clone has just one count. CDR3 DNA sequence: TGTGCCAGTAGTATTCGGGCTAGCGGGAGCACAGATACGCAGTATTTT. Its translation is CASSIRASGSTDTQYF. The rearrangement uses TRBV19 and TRBJ2-3; 8 nucleotides match TRBD2. The CDR3 spans 16 residues. J gave up 0 bases and V 3 bases, and 5 bases lay outside the gene matches. Looked up from germline, CDR1 is LNHDA and CDR2 is SQIVND (reference sequence).

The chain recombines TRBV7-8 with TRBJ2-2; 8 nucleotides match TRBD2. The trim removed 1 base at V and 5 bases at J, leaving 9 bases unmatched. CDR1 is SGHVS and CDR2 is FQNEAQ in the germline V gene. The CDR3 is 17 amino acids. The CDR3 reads CASSLVRAGGGTGELFF. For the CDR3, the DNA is TGTGCCAGCAGCTTAGTACGGGCGGGAGGTGGGACCGGGGAGCTGTTTTTT.

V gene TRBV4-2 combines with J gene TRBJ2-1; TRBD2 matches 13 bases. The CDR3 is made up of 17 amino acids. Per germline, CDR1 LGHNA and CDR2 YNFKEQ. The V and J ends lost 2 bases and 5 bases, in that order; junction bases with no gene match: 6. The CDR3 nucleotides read TGTGCCAGCAGCCAAAATCCCGGGACTAGCGGGGACAATGAGCAGTTCTTC. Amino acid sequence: CASSQNPGTSGDNEQFF.